This T cell receptor (beta chain) was found in a study of OX40 agonist ivuxolimab in advanced cancers. Background for the entire study: Ivuxolimab was an agonistic, fully human IgG2 monoclonal antibody directed against OX40 (CD134), a costimulatory receptor. Intravenous ivuxolimab was administered to patients every 2 weeks at six dose levels: 0.01, 0.1, 0.3, 1.5, 3 and 10 mg/kg. Of the 50 or so patients in dose escalation, some 19 had hepatocellular carcinoma, about 15 had melanoma, 9 had renal cell carcinoma and 9 had head and neck cancer. A male proportion of 82.7% and a mean age of approximately 60 years, ranging from 23 to 79, were recorded for the dose-escalation cohort. Patients were allowed to have had prior anti-PD-1, anti-PD-L1 or anti-CTLA-4 therapy, and 40% of the dose-escalation patients had been treated with checkpoint inhibitors. Partial responses occurred in three dose-escalation patients: two with cutaneous melanoma and one with hepatocellular carcinoma. Peripheral TCRbeta sequencing was intended to test whether TCR sequence diversity was altered and clonal T-cell expansion was caused by ivuxolimab. The paper describes the monotherapy dose-escalation part (N of about 57 patients) of the phase I trial of ivuxolimab. Points the paper makes about the study in general: After ivuxolimab, CD8+ T cells had more expanded clones than CD4+ T cells on average. Low levels of normalized T-cell clonal expansion were also seen in some patients who did not respond. At doses of 0.1 to 3.0 mg/kg, clonal expansion of both CD4+ and CD8+ blood T cells was observed from baseline to week 6. Which antigens the clonally expanded peripheral T cells were specific for was not determined. In partial responders in the 0.1-3.0 mg/kg groups, normalized peripheral clonal expansion was found to be among the lowest, especially among CD8+ T cells.

This clone was observed a single time. Its antigen is currently not known. No base quality information exists; no much larger clone differs at one position. Genomic DNA was extracted from sorted cells for sequencing of the TCRbeta CDR3 region. The immunoSEQ Assay was used for sequencing of TCRbeta CDR3 regions. The table comes from immuneACCESS by way of TCRdb, which keeps in-frame sequences with V and J called. Part of the clones is missing from these tables; in studies checked, under half for an unresolved V gene and the rest for unknown reasons. The sample table records some 59,000 clones; just under 90% of these occur just once. In total, the top ten clones hold roughly 5% of the sample. Patients with a history of autoimmune disease or receiving systemic immunosuppression were excluded from the trial. Peripheral blood for TCR sequencing was collected from all dose cohorts at baseline, on cycle 4 day 1, and on cycle 7 day 1. The samples were taken from a phase I, first-in-human, multicenter, open-label dose-escalation trial of ivuxolimab. Adults with locally advanced or metastatic melanoma, renal cell carcinoma, hepatocellular carcinoma or head and neck squamous cell carcinoma were enrolled in the trial. Before TCR sequencing, CD4+ and CD8+ T cells were separately sorted from peripheral blood.

From a lookup of the germline V gene, CDR1 and CDR2 are MNHNS and SASEGT. The cysteine opens and the phenylalanine closes a CDR3 of 14 amino acids. The kept DNA is CDR3 alone, 42 bases in frame from the first base. The V end loses 6 bases and the J end loses 1 base, and a stretch of 13 bases separates them. In this chain, TRBV6-1 is recombined with TRBJ2-7; no D gene is confidently identified. The receptor was derived from an adult with an advanced solid tumor such as melanoma, head and neck, liver or kidney cancer. The specimen comprised CD4+ or CD8+ T cells sorted from blood, sampled in a trial of the OX40 agonist ivuxolimab. The CDR3 region has the sequence CASSPRTLSYEQYF. The nucleotide sequence reads as follows: TGTGCCAGCAGCCCACGAACGCTATCCTACGAGCAGTACTTC.